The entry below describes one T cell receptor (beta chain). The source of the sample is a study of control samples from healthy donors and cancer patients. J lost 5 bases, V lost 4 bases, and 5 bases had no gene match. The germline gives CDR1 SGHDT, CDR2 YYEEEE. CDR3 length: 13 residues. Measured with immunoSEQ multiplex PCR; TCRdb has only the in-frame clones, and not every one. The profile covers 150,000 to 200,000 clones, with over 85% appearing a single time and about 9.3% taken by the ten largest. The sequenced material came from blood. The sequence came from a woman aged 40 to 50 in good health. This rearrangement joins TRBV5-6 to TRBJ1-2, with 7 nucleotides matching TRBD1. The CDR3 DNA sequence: TGTGCCAGCAGCCCTACAGGGGTTTATGGCTACACCTTC. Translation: CASSPTGVYGYTF.